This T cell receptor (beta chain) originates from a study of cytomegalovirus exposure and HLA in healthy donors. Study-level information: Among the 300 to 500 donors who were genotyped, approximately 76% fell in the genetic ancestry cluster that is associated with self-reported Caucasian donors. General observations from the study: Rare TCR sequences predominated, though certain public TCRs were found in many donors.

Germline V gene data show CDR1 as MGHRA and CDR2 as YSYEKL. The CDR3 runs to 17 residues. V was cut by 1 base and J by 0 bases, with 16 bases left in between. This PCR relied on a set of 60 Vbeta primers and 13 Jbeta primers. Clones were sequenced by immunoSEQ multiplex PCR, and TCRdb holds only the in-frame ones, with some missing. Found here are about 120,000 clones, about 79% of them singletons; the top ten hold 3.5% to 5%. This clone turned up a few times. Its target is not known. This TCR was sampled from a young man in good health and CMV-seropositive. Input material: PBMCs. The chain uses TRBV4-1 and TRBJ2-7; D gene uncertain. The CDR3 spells CASSQVVLSEFSYEQYF. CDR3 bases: TGCGCCAGCAGCCAAGTTGTATTGAGCGAGTTCTCCTACGAGCAGTACTTC.